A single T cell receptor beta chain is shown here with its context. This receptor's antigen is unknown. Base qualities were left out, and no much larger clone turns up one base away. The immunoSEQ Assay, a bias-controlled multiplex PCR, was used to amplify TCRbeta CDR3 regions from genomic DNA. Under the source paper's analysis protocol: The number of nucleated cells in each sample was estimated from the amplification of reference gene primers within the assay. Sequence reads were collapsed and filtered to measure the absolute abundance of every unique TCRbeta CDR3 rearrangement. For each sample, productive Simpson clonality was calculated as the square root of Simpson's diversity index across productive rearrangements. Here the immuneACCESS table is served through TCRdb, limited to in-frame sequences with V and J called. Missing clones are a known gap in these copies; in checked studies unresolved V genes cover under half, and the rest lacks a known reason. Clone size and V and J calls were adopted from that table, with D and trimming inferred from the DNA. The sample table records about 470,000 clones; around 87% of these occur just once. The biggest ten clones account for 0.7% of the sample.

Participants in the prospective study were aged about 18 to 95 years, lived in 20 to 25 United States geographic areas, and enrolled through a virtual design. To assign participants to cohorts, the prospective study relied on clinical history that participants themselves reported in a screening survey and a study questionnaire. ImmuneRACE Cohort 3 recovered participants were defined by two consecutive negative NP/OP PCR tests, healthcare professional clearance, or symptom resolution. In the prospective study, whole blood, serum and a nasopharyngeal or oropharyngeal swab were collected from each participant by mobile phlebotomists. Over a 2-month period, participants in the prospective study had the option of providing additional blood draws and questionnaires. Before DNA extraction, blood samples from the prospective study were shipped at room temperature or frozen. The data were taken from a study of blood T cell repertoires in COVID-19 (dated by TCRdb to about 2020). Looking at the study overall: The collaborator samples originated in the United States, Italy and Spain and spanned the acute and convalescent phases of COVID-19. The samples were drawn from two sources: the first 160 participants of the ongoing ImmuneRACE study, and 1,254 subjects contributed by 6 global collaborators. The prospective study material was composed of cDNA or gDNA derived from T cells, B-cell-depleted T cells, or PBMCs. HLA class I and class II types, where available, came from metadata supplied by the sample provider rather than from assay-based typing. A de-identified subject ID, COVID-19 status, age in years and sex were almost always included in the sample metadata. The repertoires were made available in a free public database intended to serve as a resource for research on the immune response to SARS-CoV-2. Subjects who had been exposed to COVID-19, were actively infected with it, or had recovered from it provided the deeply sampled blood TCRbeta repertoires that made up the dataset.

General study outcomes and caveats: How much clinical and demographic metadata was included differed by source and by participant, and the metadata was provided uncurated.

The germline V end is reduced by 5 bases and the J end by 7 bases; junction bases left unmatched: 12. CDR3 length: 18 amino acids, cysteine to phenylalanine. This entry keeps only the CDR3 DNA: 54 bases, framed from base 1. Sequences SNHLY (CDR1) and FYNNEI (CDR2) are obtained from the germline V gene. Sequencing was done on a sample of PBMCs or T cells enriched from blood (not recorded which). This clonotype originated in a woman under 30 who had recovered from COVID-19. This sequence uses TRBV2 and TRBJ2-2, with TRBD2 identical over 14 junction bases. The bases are TGTGCCAGCAGTCCCGCTAGACTAGCGGGGGGGACCGGCGGGGAGCTGTTTTTT. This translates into CASSPARLAGGTGGELFF.